The sequence of this T cell receptor beta chain was determined in a study of molecular identifiers for immune sequencing clone quantification. The study's findings and limits: More than 97% of effector molecules, versus under 1% of naive-cell molecules, belonged to clones above 20 RNA copies.

In this sample, this clonotype turned up a few times. The antigen is undetermined. TCRdb fed the PCR reads into MiXCR, producing one record per CDR3 protein. The top ten hold 0.7% to 0.95% of the sample, which has a few hundred thousand distinct CDR3 sequences, over 20% seen once. Sequenced: naive CD8+ T cells from blood, with Jurkat cell RNA spiked in. Subset meaning: FACS-sorted CD8+CD4-CCR7+CD45RA+ naive T cells. This clonotype was sampled from a human donor in good health. Some libraries in this study had Jurkat cell RNA spiked in.

CDR3 nucleotide sequence: TGTGCCAGCAGCCCCGTAAGCCTCCGCGGGCCGCTAGCCAAAAACATTCAGTACTTC. The encoded protein is CASSPVSLRGPLAKNIQYF. The rearrangement uses TRBV7-9 and TRBJ2-4, with D possibly matching TRBD2 (5 bases). Germline CDR1 SEHNR, CDR2 FQNEAQ (reference sequence). The V and J ends lost 5 bases and 0 bases respectively, with 23 bases between them. This CDR3 region has 19 residues.